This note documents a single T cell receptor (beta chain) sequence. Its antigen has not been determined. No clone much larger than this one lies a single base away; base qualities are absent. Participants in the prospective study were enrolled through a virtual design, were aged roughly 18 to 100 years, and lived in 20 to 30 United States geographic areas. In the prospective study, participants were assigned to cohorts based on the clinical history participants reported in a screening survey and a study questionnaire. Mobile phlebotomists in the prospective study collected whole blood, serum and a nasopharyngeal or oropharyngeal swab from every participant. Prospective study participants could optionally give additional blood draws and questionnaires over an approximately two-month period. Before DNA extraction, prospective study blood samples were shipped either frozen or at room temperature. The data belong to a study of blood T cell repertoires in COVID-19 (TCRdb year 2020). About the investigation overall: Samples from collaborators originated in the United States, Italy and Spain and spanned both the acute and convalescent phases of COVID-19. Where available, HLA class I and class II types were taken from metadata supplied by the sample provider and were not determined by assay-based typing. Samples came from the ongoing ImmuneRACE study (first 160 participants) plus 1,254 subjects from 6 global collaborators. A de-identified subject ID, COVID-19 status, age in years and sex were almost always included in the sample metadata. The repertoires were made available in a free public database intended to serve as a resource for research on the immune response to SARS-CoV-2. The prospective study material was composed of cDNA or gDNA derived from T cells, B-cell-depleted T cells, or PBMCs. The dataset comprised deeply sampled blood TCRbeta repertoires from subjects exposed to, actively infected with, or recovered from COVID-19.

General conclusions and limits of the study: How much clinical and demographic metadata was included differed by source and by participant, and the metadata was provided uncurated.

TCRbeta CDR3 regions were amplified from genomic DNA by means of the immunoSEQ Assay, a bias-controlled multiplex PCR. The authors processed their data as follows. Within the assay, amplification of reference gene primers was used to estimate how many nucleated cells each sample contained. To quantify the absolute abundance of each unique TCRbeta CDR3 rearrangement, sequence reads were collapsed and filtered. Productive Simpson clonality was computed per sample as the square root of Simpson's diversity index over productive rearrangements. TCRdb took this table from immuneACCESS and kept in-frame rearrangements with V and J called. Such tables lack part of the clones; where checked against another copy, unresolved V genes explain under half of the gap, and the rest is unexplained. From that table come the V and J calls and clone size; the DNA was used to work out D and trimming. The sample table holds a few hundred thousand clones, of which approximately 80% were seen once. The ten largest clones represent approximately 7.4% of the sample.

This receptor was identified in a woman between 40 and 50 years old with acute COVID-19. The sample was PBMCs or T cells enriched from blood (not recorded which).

The CDR3 protein: CASSGRQGADTEAFF. The DNA sequence follows: TGCGCCAGCAGCGGTAGGCAGGGGGCTGACACTGAAGCTTTCTTT. The rearranged segments are TRBV5-1 and TRBJ1-1, with 8 bases in between that match TRBD1. Via the germline V gene, CDR1 is SGHRS and CDR2 YFSETQ. The CDR3 has 15 amino acids, counting the end cysteine and phenylalanine. Solely the CDR3 DNA is kept, with 45 bases framed from the first base. The V end gives up 4 bases and the J end 3 bases, leaving 8 bases in the junction not matched to a gene.